This TCR beta chain comes out of a study of shared clonotypes between healthy human individuals. As for the study in general: Plates per donor: three CD4 naive, three CD4 memory, two CD8 naive, one CD8 memory. The study's findings and limits: Sharing across four donors was highest in naive CD4 (approximately 5%) and lowest in memory CD8 (approximately 0.4%). Naive subsets, compared against memory subsets, generally had larger estimated richness values.

Splitting of CD4+ cells produced CD45RA+ naive and CD45RA-negative memory subsets. This CDR3 spans 12 amino acids. The V end was cut by 4 bases, the J end by 7 bases, with 8 bases between. Germline V gene sequence: CDR1 MNHNS, CDR2 SASEGT. As for this clone: Its cognate antigen is unknown.

Here immunoSEQ multiplex PCR was the method, and the copy in TCRdb shows in-frame clones only, minus some. The table has 150,000 to 200,000 clones, around 63% seen once; the top ten hold roughly 10%. The chain is built from TRBV6-1 and TRBJ1-3; D not certain. The receptor comes from a man aged 25 to 45 in good health. Sequenced sample: memory CD4+ T cells sorted from blood. Documented subset: CD45RA-negative fraction. CDR3 in DNA: TGTGCCAGCAGTGCCATTGGTAACACCATATATTTT. As protein: CASSAIGNTIYF.